The text below deals with one T cell receptor (beta chain). The data originate from a study of T-cell reconstitution after alpha-beta-depleted transplantation in children. For TCRbeta, the library was prepared with unique molecular identifiers. From the PCR reads, TCRdb called clonotypes with MiXCR, one entry per CDR3 protein. The sample carries hundreds of thousands of distinct CDR3 sequences, 16% recorded once. Trimming removed 3 bases at V and 0 bases at J, with 14 bases between. Per the germline V gene, CDR1 is KGHDR and CDR2 is SFDVKD. The CDR3 length is 18 residues. The sequence derives from a human donor who donated a stem cell graft to a child with acute myeloid leukemia. This sample comprised PBMCs from the stem cell graft donor, obtained from the stem cell graft. The V gene is TRBV24-1, the J gene TRBJ2-6, with no clear D. In DNA form, the CDR3 reads TGTGCCACCAGTGATAGGGCCACGAAACCCTCTGGGGCCAACGTCCTGACTTTC. This gives the protein CATSDRATKPSGANVLTF.